The 15 T cell receptor beta chains given below trace back to one sample, sequenced in a study of blood T cells in healthy people across ages. It was with a sample-barcoded 5' primer and a J-beta primer mix that a second PCR of about 7 to 12 cycles was run. TCRdb analysed the 5' RACE reads with MiXCR anew, one entry per CDR3 protein. The data hold 1.8 million or so distinct CDR3 sequences, with roughly two fifths observed a single time. Sequenced: blood. The receptors were sampled from a human donor in good health.

The V and J genes are TRBV29-1 and TRBJ2-2; TRBD1 matches 12 bases. Germline CDR1 and CDR2: SQVTM and ANQGSEA. The CDR3 has 14 residues. The J segment lost 7 bases and the V segment lost 7 bases, leaving 7 bases of the junction unmatched. The CDR3: CSAGTGGLYGELFF. Here the CDR3 DNA reads TGCAGCGCGGGGACAGGGGGCCTCTACGGGGAGCTGTTTTTT.

This chain uses TRBV20-1 with TRBJ2-7; no clear D. This CDR3 contains 11 residues. Trimming removed 1 base at V and 7 bases at J, with 8 bases between. Germline-derived CDR1 and CDR2 are DFQATT and SNEGSKA (reference sequence). The CDR3 DNA follows: TGCAGTGCTAGAGCGGGCGTTGAGCAGTACTTC. Protein product: CSARAGVEQYF.

This clonotype occurred a few times. This chain uses TRBV18 with TRBJ2-3, with 7 bases matching TRBD1. V lost 0 bases and J lost 2; bases outside the gene matches: 2. Germline values: CDR1 KGHSH, CDR2 LQKENI. The CDR3 runs 15 residues. CDR3 nucleotides: TGTGCCAGCTCACCACCGACAGGGTCCACAGATACGCAGTATTTT. Its translation is CASSPPTGSTDTQYF.

As regards this clonotype: A read error may produce the germline difference seen at one junction end. The chain carries TRBV25-1 and TRBJ2-6, with D tentatively TRBD1 (5 bases). The CDR3 extends over 14 amino acids. CDR1 and CDR2 from the germline V gene are MGHDK and SYGVNS. The CDR3 spells CASSDPKGAYVLTF. The CDR3 bases are TGTGCCAGCAGTGACCCTAAAGGGGCCTACGTCCTGACTTTC.

The V call is TRBV9, the J call TRBJ1-6; tentatively, D is TRBD1 (5 bases). There are 17 residues in the CDR3. CDR1 SGDLS and CDR2 YYNGEE come from the germline V gene. Deletions cut 4 bases from V and 7 bases from J, with 21 bases between. CDR3 sequence reads: CASSPGLRVEPNSPLHF. In DNA form, the CDR3 reads TGTGCCAGCAGCCCAGGGTTACGGGTGGAACCAAATTCACCCCTCCACTTT.

The chain uses TRBV5-1 and TRBJ2-3, with TRBD2 matching 11 bases. J gave up 2 bases and V 6 bases, and 8 bases lay outside the gene matches. Germline assignment: CDR1 SGHRS and CDR2 YFSETQ. The CDR3 is 16 amino acids. As DNA, the CDR3 is TGCGCCAGCATCCCTAGCGGGGGGACGACCACAGATACGCAGTATTTT. Translated, it gives CASIPSGGTTTDTQYF.

In the case of this clonotype: This is likely a read error, given that the CDR3 carries no conserved phenylalanine or tryptophan at its end. It is unclear where the CDR3 begins or ends on the DNA, so no DNA is shown, and the CDR3 is as TCRdb lists it. The V call is TRBV6-1, the J call TRBJ1-2; TRBD1, the table's D call, lacks a check against the DNA. The CDR3 spans 11 residues, counting both ends. The germline CDR1 and CDR2 sequences are MNHNS and SASEGT. The CDR3 protein is CASVLRDVATV.

The genes are TRBV6-1 and TRBJ2-1, with TRBD2 matching over 14 bases. The V segment lost 6 bases and the J segment 12 bases; nucleotides outside the gene matches: 19. This CDR3 is built from 18 residues. Germline V gene lookup returns CDR1 MNHNS and CDR2 SASEGT. CDR3 sequence reads: CASRRLAGGRGSYNRQFF. The CDR3 region has the DNA TGTGCCAGCAGGCGACTAGCGGGGGGGAGAGGCTCCTACAATAGGCAGTTCTTC.

This chain uses TRBV20-1 with TRBJ2-4; a weak D match, TRBD1 (5 bases). The J call is uncertain, as TRBJ2-7 better fits the DNA end. CDR3 size: 14 residues. Germline V gene sequence: CDR1 DFQATT, CDR2 SNEGSKA (reference sequence). The CDR3 bases are TGCAGTGCTAGAATTATGACAGCACCCTACGAGCAGTACTTC. It specifies CSARIMTAPYEQYF.

This clonotype was seen a handful of times. V gene TRBV9 combines with J gene TRBJ2-5; a weak D match, TRBD2 (7 bases). This CDR3 comprises 14 residues. Germline CDR1 and CDR2: SGDLS and YYNGEE. V was cut by 3 bases and J by 2 bases, with 11 bases left in between. As DNA, the CDR3 is TGTGCCAGCAGCGCGGGGGGCGGACAAGAGACCCAGTACTTC. This translates into CASSAGGGQETQYF.

V and J are TRBV24-1 and TRBJ2-3; no firm D call. The CDR3 runs to 16 residues. The V end was cut by 4 bases, the J end by 2 bases, with 15 bases between. From germline, CDR1 is KGHDR and CDR2 SFDVKD. The CDR3 spells CATSDLTGLATDTQYF. CDR3 coding DNA: TGTGCCACCAGTGACCTGACGGGCTTGGCCACAGATACGCAGTATTTT.

The table lists this clonotype with a few counts. The V and J genes are TRBV12-3 or TRBV12-4 and TRBJ1-5; perhaps TRBD1 as D (5 bases). The CDR3 covers 14 residues. Trimming left V 3 bases short and J 6 bases short, with 12 bases between. The CDR3 reads CASSLRGLGQPQHF. DNA of the CDR3: TGTGCCAGCAGTTTGAGGGGCCTAGGTCAGCCCCAGCATTTT.

The chain recombines TRBV9 with TRBJ1-1; tentative D call: TRBD1 (6 bases). Per the germline V gene, CDR1 is SGDLS and CDR2 is YYNGEE. V was cut by 3 bases and J by 5 bases, with 14 bases left in between. The CDR3 totals 14 residues. The CDR3 DNA reads as TGTGCCAGCAGCGGAGGGGGAGGGGAGACTGAAGCTTTCTTT. Protein sequence: CASSGGGGETEAFF.

The V and J genes are TRBV5-5 and TRBJ1-2; D ambiguous. CDR3 size: 14 residues. The germline gives CDR1 SGHKS, CDR2 YYEKEE (reference sequence). Trimming removed 0 bases at V and 2 bases at J, with 8 bases between. CDR3: CASSLVTLNYGYTF. CDR3 nucleotide sequence: TGTGCCAGCAGCTTGGTTACACTGAACTATGGCTACACCTTC.

The chain employs TRBV2 and TRBJ1-5; D remains ambiguous. The CDR3 covers 11 residues. V gave up 6 bases and J gave up 11 bases, with 11 bases separating them. Germline V gives CDR1 SNHLY, CDR2 FYNNEI. Here the CDR3 DNA reads TGTGCCAGCAGCGGGCCGGGAGCCCAGCATTTT. Encoded protein: CASSGPGAQHF.